This T cell receptor (beta chain) came from a study of blood T cell repertoires in COVID-19. The overall study: Sites across the United States, Italy and Spain contributed samples from acute and convalescent COVID-19. PBMCs, B-cell-depleted T cells, or T cells were the source of the cDNA or gDNA that made up the material.

Per the original data handling: Reference gene primer amplification gave estimated nucleated cell counts. This table comes from immunoSEQ multiplex PCR, and its TCRdb copy is limited to in-frame clones, with some not included. V and J calls and clone size are given by that table; D and trimming were obtained from the DNA. The repertoire holds about 170,000 clones, with around nine tenths as singletons. V was pared by 5 bases and J by 0 bases, with 14 bases between. The germline CDR1 and CDR2 sequences are SGHTA and FQGTGA. The CDR3 spans 16 residues. This clonotype was obtained from a man between 65 and 85 years old with acute or convalescent COVID-19. V gene TRBV7-3 combines with J gene TRBJ1-3; D is ambiguous. Sample: peripheral blood. This CDR3 reads CASSPTGSVSGNTIYF. In DNA, the CDR3 is TGTGCCAGCAGCCCGACCGGGTCGGTCTCTGGAAACACCATATATTTT.